The next 6 T cell receptor beta chains were all read from a single sample in a study of beta chain features in type 1 diabetes. Isolated RNA was reverse transcribed in full, so expressed TCRB transcripts were sequenced. Method: immunoSEQ multiplex PCR; TCRdb's copy keeps in-frame clones and lacks some. The sample comprises roughly 240,000 clones, 13% to 15% of which are singletons, and roughly 0.028% rests with the top ten. The specimen was naive CD4+ T cells from blood. The receptors stem from a woman aged 40 to 50 in good health.

This clone was seen only a few times. This chain joins TRBV27 and TRBJ1-2; the D is unclear. The germline V gene encodes CDR1 MNHEY and CDR2 SMNVEV (reference sequence). CDR3 length: 14 amino acids. Trimming took 3 bases from V and 0 from J, leaving 8 bases between them. CDR3 protein: CASSFLTSNYGYTF. CDR3 DNA: TGTGCCAGCAGTTTCTTAACATCTAACTATGGCTACACCTTC.

The chain carries TRBV5-1 and TRBJ2-2; perhaps TRBD2 as D (5 bases). Germline V gene lookup returns CDR1 SGHRS and CDR2 YFSETQ. The CDR3 is 15 amino acids. The ends were cut back, 7 bases at V and 5 bases at J, with 18 bases in the middle. CDR3 loop: CASGPLAGETGELFF. The CDR3, as DNA: TGCGCCAGCGGCCCTTTAGCCGGGGAGACCGGGGAGCTGTTTTTT.

This clone was picked up a small number of times. The chain combines TRBV25-1 with TRBJ2-2; perhaps TRBD2 as D (6 bases). The V gene lost 0 bases and the J gene lost 8 bases, with 19 bases spanning the gap. Per the germline V gene, CDR1 is MGHDK and CDR2 is SYGVNS. The CDR3 is 17 amino acids. CDR3 in amino acids: CASSEYRGGIQGGELFF. In DNA, the CDR3 is TGTGCCAGCAGTGAATATCGGGGCGGGATTCAAGGAGGGGAGCTGTTTTTT.

The chain carries TRBV7-6 and TRBJ2-7; D unclear. V lost 4 bases and J lost 0, with 16 bases in between. The CDR3 length is 16 residues. Germline V gene data show CDR1 as SGHVS and CDR2 as FNYEAQ. DNA for the CDR3: TGTGCCAGCAGCTCACGCCTTCGGCGGAGCTCCTACGAGCAGTACTTC. This translates into CASSSRLRRSSYEQYF.

The chain employs TRBV7-2 and TRBJ2-3; no clear D gene. Germline V gene lookup returns CDR1 SGHTA and CDR2 FQGNSA. The CDR3 runs to 13 residues. V lost 5 bases to trimming and J lost 1 base, with 7 bases between them. CDR3 sequence (DNA): TGTGCCAGCAGCACTCGGGGCACAGATACGCAGTATTTT. Amino acid sequence: CASSTRGTDTQYF.

This sequence joins TRBV6-5 and TRBJ2-7, with TRBD1 matching over 7 bases. This CDR3 region has 14 residues. With V trimmed by 4 bases and J by 4 bases, 7 bases remained unmatched. The germline V gene encodes CDR1 MNHEY and CDR2 SVGAGI. CDR3 protein: CASSSDRVGYEQYF. The CDR3, as DNA: TGTGCCAGCAGTTCTGACAGGGTCGGATACGAGCAGTACTTC.